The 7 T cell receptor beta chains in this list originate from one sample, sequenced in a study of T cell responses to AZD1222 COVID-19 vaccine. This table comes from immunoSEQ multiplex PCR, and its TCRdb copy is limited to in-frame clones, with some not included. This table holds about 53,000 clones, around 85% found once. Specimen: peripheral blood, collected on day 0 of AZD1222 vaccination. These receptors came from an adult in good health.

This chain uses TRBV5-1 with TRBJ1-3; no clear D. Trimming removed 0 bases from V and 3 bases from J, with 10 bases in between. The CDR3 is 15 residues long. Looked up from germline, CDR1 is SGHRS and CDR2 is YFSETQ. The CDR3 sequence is CASSLESGNGNTIYF. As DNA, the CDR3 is TGCGCCAGCAGCTTGGAGTCGGGGAATGGAAACACCATATATTTT.

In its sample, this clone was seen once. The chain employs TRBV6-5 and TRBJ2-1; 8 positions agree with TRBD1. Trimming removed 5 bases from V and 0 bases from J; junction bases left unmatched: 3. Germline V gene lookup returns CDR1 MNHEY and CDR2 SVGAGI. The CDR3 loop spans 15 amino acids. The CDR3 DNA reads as TGTGCCAGCAGTACAGGGGGTAGCTCCTACAATGAGCAGTTCTTC. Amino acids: CASSTGGSSYNEQFF.

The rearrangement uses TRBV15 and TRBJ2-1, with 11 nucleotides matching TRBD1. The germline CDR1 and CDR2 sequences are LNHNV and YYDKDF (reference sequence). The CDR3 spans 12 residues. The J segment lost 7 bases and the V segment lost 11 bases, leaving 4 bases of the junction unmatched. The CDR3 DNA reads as TGTGCCTGGGGACAGGGGGTGAATGAGCAGTTCTTC. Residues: CAWGQGVNEQFF.

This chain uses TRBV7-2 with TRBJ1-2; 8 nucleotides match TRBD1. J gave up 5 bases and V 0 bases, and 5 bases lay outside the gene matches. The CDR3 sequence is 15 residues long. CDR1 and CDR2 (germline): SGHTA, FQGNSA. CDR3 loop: CASSLARDRLYGYTF. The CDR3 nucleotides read TGTGCCAGCAGCTTAGCGCGGGACAGGCTGTATGGCTACACCTTC.

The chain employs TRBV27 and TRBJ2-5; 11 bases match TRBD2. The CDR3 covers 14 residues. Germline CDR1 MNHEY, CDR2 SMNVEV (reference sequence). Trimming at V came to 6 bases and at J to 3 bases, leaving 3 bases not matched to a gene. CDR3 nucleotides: TGTGCCAGCAGCCGGGGACTAGCGGAAGAGACCCAGTACTTC. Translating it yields CASSRGLAEETQYF.

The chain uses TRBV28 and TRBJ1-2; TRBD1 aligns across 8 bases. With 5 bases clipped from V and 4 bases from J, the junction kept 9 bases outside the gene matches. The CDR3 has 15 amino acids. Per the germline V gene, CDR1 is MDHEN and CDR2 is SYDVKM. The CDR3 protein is CASSPGQGQFYGYTF. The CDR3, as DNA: TGTGCCAGCAGTCCAGGACAGGGCCAATTCTATGGCTACACCTTC.

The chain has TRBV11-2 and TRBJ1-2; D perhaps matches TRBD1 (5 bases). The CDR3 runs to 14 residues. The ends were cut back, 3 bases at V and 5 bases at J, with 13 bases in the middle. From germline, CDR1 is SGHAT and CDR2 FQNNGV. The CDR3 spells CASSFEGLLYGYTF. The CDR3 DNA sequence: TGTGCCAGCAGCTTTGAGGGGCTGTTGTATGGCTACACCTTC.